This TCR beta chain was sequenced for a study of vaccination effects on CD4 cells after COVID-19. The CDR3 covers 12 residues. Germline CDR1 and CDR2: MNHEY and SVGEGT. J gave up 15 bases and V 2 bases, and 6 bases lay outside the gene matches. Antigen-specific CD4+ T cell clonotypes were called by their expansion after viral peptide-pool culture in ViraFEST. Following 10 days of culture, CD4+ T cells were isolated. Vaccine administered to participants consisted of two doses of either BNT162b2 or mRNA-1273. A note on this clone: Its cognate antigen is unknown.

The data were produced by immunoSEQ multiplex PCR, yet TCRdb's version contains in-frame clones alone and is incomplete. The table lists tens of thousands of clones, around four fifths of them singletons. The specimen comprised CD4+ T cells from PBMCs cultured with HCoV-NL63 spike peptides, sampled after COVID-19 vaccination. The origin of this receptor is a human donor who received a COVID-19 vaccine. V gene TRBV6-2 or TRBV6-3 combines with J gene TRBJ2-1; 8 bases match TRBD1. The CDR3 is CASSYVPDRVFF. The DNA for the CDR3 is TGTGCCAGCAGTTACGTCCCGGACAGGGTGTTCTTC.